This is a list of T cell receptor beta chains from one sample in a study of T-cell reconstitution after alpha-beta-depleted transplantation in children. A single record per CDR3 protein comes from TCRdb applying MiXCR to the PCR reads. The sample has 800,000 to 1,000,000 distinct CDR3 sequences, roughly 29% seen once; the top ten hold approximately 30%. The specimen was PBMCs, mostly from graft donor cells, collected 360 days after TCRalphabeta/CD19-depleted stem cell transplant. The source is a boy under two years old who had a stem cell transplant for SCID, so the T cells may come from the graft donor. Both conserved end residues are part of each CDR3. The D gene is left open where the match is weak. A clone size is listed for some rows: how often the clone was seen (once, few, many), or a class if it is expanded.

clone_size: .
j_call: TRBJ1-2
d_call: .
v_call: TRBV12-3/TRBV12-4
cdr3_nt: TGTGCCAGCAGGTCAGGGACTAACTATGGCTACACCTTC
cdr3_aa: CASRSGTNYGYTF

clone_size: .
j_call: TRBJ2-1
d_call: .
v_call: TRBV29-1
cdr3_nt: TGCAGCGTTGCCGATTGGAGGGACGTGAGCCCCGATGAGCAGTTCTTC
cdr3_aa: CSVADWRDVSPDEQFF

clone_size: .
j_call: TRBJ1-5
d_call: TRBD1
v_call: TRBV20-1
cdr3_nt: TGCAGTGCCAACGTCCAGGGGGTGCATCAGCCCCAGCATTTT
cdr3_aa: CSANVQGVHQPQHF

clone_size: .
j_call: TRBJ1-6
d_call: TRBD1
v_call: TRBV7-2
cdr3_nt: TGTGCCAGCAGCCTGGACCTACAGGGGGCGCGGCCCCTCCACTTT
cdr3_aa: CASSLDLQGARPLHF

clone_size: few
j_call: TRBJ1-4
d_call: TRBD1
v_call: TRBV30
cdr3_nt: TGTGCCTGGAACACAGGGGTTGGCGAAAAACTGTTTTTT
cdr3_aa: CAWNTGVGEKLFF

clone_size: few
j_call: TRBJ2-2
d_call: .
v_call: TRBV5-1
cdr3_nt: TGCGCCAGCAGCTCGTACAGGGTCGCGAACACCGGGGAGCTGTTTTTT
cdr3_aa: CASSSYRVANTGELFF

clone_size: .
j_call: TRBJ2-5
d_call: TRBD1
v_call: TRBV30
cdr3_nt: TGTGCCTGGAGTAGGACAGGGGGCGAATGGAAGACCCAGTACTTC
cdr3_aa: CAWSRTGGEWKTQYF

clone_size: .
j_call: TRBJ1-1
d_call: .
v_call: TRBV7-2
cdr3_nt: TGTGCCAGCAGCTTAGGTAGGGGGAGAAATACTGAAGCTTTCTTT
cdr3_aa: CASSLGRGRNTEAFF

clone_size: few
j_call: TRBJ1-2
d_call: .
v_call: TRBV7-9
cdr3_nt: TGTGCCGAGGACGGAAACTATGGCTACACCTTC
cdr3_aa: CAEDGNYGYTF

clone_size: .
j_call: TRBJ2-7
d_call: .
v_call: TRBV29-1
cdr3_nt: TGCAGCGTTGCGAAGGGACCCTACGAGCAGTACTTC
cdr3_aa: CSVAKGPYEQYF

clone_size: .
j_call: TRBJ2-7
d_call: TRBD1
v_call: TRBV20-1
cdr3_nt: TGCAGTGCTAGAGAGCCAAGGGGGCGAGCCTACGAGCAGTACTTC
cdr3_aa: CSAREPRGRAYEQYF

clone_size: .
j_call: TRBJ2-5
d_call: .
v_call: TRBV9
cdr3_nt: TGTGCCAGCAGCGCCCCTAGCGTAGGAGAGACCCAGTACTTC
cdr3_aa: CASSAPSVGETQYF

clone_size: once
j_call: TRBJ2-6
d_call: TRBD2
v_call: TRBV12-3/TRBV12-4
cdr3_nt: TGTGCCAGCAGTGCCGGGGGGGGCCCTGGGGCCAACGTCCTGACTTTC
cdr3_aa: CASSAGGGPGANVLTF

clone_size: .
j_call: TRBJ2-2
d_call: .
v_call: TRBV5-1
cdr3_nt: TGCGCCAGCAGCTTTGGGGATGCACAGACCGGGGAGCTGTTTTTT
cdr3_aa: CASSFGDAQTGELFF

clone_size: few
j_call: TRBJ2-5
d_call: .
v_call: TRBV14
cdr3_nt: TGTGCCAGCAGCCCTTTTACAGGGTACCAAGAGACCCAGTACTTC
cdr3_aa: CASSPFTGYQETQYF

clone_size: few
j_call: TRBJ2-7
d_call: .
v_call: TRBV5-1
cdr3_nt: TGCGCCAGCAGCGTCCGTGACACAGTTTACGAGCAGTACTTC
cdr3_aa: CASSVRDTVYEQYF

clone_size: few
j_call: TRBJ1-1
d_call: .
v_call: TRBV7-2
cdr3_nt: TGTGCCAGCAGCTTAACGGGGATTACGGTGAAGAACACTGAAGCTTTCTTT
cdr3_aa: CASSLTGITVKNTEAFF

clone_size: few
j_call: TRBJ1-1
d_call: .
v_call: TRBV27
cdr3_nt: TGTGCCAGCAGTTTATCGCGGGGGACAAGGGGCACTGAAGCTTTCTTT
cdr3_aa: CASSLSRGTRGTEAFF

clone_size: few
j_call: TRBJ2-2
d_call: TRBD1
v_call: TRBV29-1
cdr3_nt: TGCAGCGTGTCCCTGGGACAGCGCCACGGGGAGCTGTTTTTT
cdr3_aa: CSVSLGQRHGELFF

clone_size: .
j_call: TRBJ2-1
d_call: .
v_call: TRBV20-1
cdr3_nt: TGCAGTGCTAGAAAACAGGGAATAAGACCGAATGAGCAGTTCTTC
cdr3_aa: CSARKQGIRPNEQFF

clone_size: .
j_call: TRBJ2-3
d_call: .
v_call: TRBV12-3/TRBV12-4
cdr3_nt: TGTGCCAGCAGTTTCGGTGTTGGTAAGGCAGATACGCAGTATTTT
cdr3_aa: CASSFGVGKADTQYF

clone_size: .
j_call: TRBJ2-2
d_call: .
v_call: TRBV12-3/TRBV12-4
cdr3_nt: TGTGCCAGCGGGACTCCTCTGAACACCGGGGAGCTGTTTTTT
cdr3_aa: CASGTPLNTGELFF

clone_size: .
j_call: TRBJ2-5
d_call: .
v_call: TRBV10-3
cdr3_nt: TGTGCCATCAGTCGCTCGGGGGACCCTGGACAAGAGACCCAGTACTTC
cdr3_aa: CAISRSGDPGQETQYF

clone_size: .
j_call: TRBJ2-1
d_call: TRBD2
v_call: TRBV5-1
cdr3_nt: TGCGCCAGCAGCGTGAGTCCTAGCGGGGGATACAATGAGCAGTTCTTC
cdr3_aa: CASSVSPSGGYNEQFF

clone_size: many
j_call: TRBJ2-4
d_call: .
v_call: TRBV28
cdr3_nt: TGTGCCAGCAACAGAGATCGGGTCAAAAACATTCAGTACTTC
cdr3_aa: CASNRDRVKNIQYF

clone_size: .
j_call: TRBJ1-1
d_call: TRBD1
v_call: TRBV6-1
cdr3_nt: TGTGCCAGCACCAGGGGGCGGATGAACACTGAAGCTTTCTTT
cdr3_aa: CASTRGRMNTEAFF

clone_size: .
j_call: TRBJ1-1
d_call: .
v_call: TRBV3-1
cdr3_nt: TGTGCCAGCAGCCCTTCTTTCAGGGTGAACACTGAAGCTTTCTTT
cdr3_aa: CASSPSFRVNTEAFF

clone_size: .
j_call: TRBJ2-1
d_call: .
v_call: TRBV10-3
cdr3_nt: TGTGCCATCCGGGACGCTCCCTACAATGAGCAGTTCTTC
cdr3_aa: CAIRDAPYNEQFF

clone_size: few
j_call: TRBJ2-3
d_call: .
v_call: TRBV10-3
cdr3_nt: TGTGCCATCAGTGATGCCAGGACCCGCACAGATACGCAGTATTTT
cdr3_aa: CAISDARTRTDTQYF

clone_size: .
j_call: TRBJ2-1
d_call: .
v_call: TRBV12-3/TRBV12-4
cdr3_nt: TGTGCCAGCAGTTTAGCCGCAGAGAGCCACTTCTCCTACAATGAGCAGTTCTTC
cdr3_aa: CASSLAAESHFSYNEQFF

clone_size: few
j_call: TRBJ1-5
d_call: .
v_call: TRBV4-1
cdr3_nt: TGCGCCAGCAGCCAGGCGGTGGGGACATATAATCAGCCCCAGCATTTT
cdr3_aa: CASSQAVGTYNQPQHF

clone_size: .
j_call: TRBJ2-3
d_call: .
v_call: TRBV10-3
cdr3_nt: TGTGCCATCAGTGTCGGGGGTCTAGCGACAGATACGCAGTATTTT
cdr3_aa: CAISVGGLATDTQYF

clone_size: .
j_call: TRBJ2-1
d_call: TRBD1
v_call: TRBV5-1
cdr3_nt: TGCGCCAGCAGCCAGGGGGCGGCCTCCTACAATGAGCAGTTCTTC
cdr3_aa: CASSQGAASYNEQFF

clone_size: .
j_call: TRBJ2-1
d_call: .
v_call: TRBV6-5
cdr3_nt: TGTGCCAGCAGTTACTCCCCGGGAAATGACAATGAGCAGTTCTTC
cdr3_aa: CASSYSPGNDNEQFF

clone_size: few
j_call: TRBJ2-5
d_call: .
v_call: TRBV6-5
cdr3_nt: TGTGCCAGCAGTTACGACCCCGGGACATCGGAGACCCAGTACTTC
cdr3_aa: CASSYDPGTSETQYF

clone_size: .
j_call: TRBJ2-7
d_call: TRBD1
v_call: TRBV7-9
cdr3_nt: TGTGCCAGCAGCTTAGTACCCGGCGGGACAGGGTTTTTCGAGCAGTACTTC
cdr3_aa: CASSLVPGGTGFFEQYF

clone_size: .
j_call: TRBJ1-1
d_call: .
v_call: TRBV3-1
cdr3_nt: TGTGCCAGCAGCCAAGGTAGAGGGGACGCCTCGGACACTGAAGCTTTCTTT
cdr3_aa: CASSQGRGDASDTEAFF

clone_size: .
j_call: TRBJ2-3
d_call: .
v_call: TRBV7-8
cdr3_nt: TGTGCCAGCAGCTTAGGGGCGCTTTCGGATACGCAGTATTTT
cdr3_aa: CASSLGALSDTQYF

clone_size: few
j_call: TRBJ2-2
d_call: TRBD2
v_call: TRBV20-1
cdr3_nt: TGCAGTGCCCCCATCCGTGGCGGGGGGGCCTTCGGGGAGCTGTTTTTT
cdr3_aa: CSAPIRGGGAFGELFF

clone_size: .
j_call: TRBJ2-2
d_call: TRBD2
v_call: TRBV28
cdr3_nt: TGTGCCAGCAGTTCTTACGGGACTAAGAACACCGGGGAGCTGTTTTTT
cdr3_aa: CASSSYGTKNTGELFF

clone_size: .
j_call: TRBJ2-7
d_call: .
v_call: TRBV6-1
cdr3_nt: TGTGCCAGCGGAGACAGGCGGTTGACCTACGAGCAGTACTTC
cdr3_aa: CASGDRRLTYEQYF

clone_size: .
j_call: TRBJ1-6
d_call: .
v_call: TRBV6-4
cdr3_nt: TGTGCCAGCAGCCGGACCGCCGGGACACCCCTCCACTTT
cdr3_aa: CASSRTAGTPLHF

clone_size: few
j_call: TRBJ2-2
d_call: TRBD1
v_call: TRBV7-8
cdr3_nt: TGTGCCAGCAGCTTAGGGGACAGCTCGAACACCGGGGAGCTGTTTTTT
cdr3_aa: CASSLGDSSNTGELFF

clone_size: .
j_call: TRBJ2-7
d_call: TRBD1
v_call: TRBV7-9
cdr3_nt: TGTGCCAGCAGCGCAGACGACAGGGGGGCCTACGAGCAGTACTTC
cdr3_aa: CASSADDRGAYEQYF

clone_size: few
j_call: TRBJ2-5
d_call: TRBD1
v_call: TRBV3-1
cdr3_nt: TGTGCCAGCAGCCAAGGAGGGACAGGGGGCAAAGAGACCCAGTACTTC
cdr3_aa: CASSQGGTGGKETQYF

clone_size: .
j_call: TRBJ1-1
d_call: .
v_call: TRBV2
cdr3_nt: TGTGCCAGCAGTAACGGGATACTGGGCGCTGAAGCTTTCTTT
cdr3_aa: CASSNGILGAEAFF

clone_size: many
j_call: TRBJ2-1
d_call: .
v_call: TRBV4-1
cdr3_nt: TGCGCCAGCAGCCAAAACCGGGCAACCCAATACAATGAGCAGTTCTTC
cdr3_aa: CASSQNRATQYNEQFF

clone_size: .
j_call: TRBJ2-5
d_call: TRBD1
v_call: TRBV7-9
cdr3_nt: TGTGCCAGCAGCCGACAGGGTATTCAAGAGACCCAGTACTTC
cdr3_aa: CASSRQGIQETQYF